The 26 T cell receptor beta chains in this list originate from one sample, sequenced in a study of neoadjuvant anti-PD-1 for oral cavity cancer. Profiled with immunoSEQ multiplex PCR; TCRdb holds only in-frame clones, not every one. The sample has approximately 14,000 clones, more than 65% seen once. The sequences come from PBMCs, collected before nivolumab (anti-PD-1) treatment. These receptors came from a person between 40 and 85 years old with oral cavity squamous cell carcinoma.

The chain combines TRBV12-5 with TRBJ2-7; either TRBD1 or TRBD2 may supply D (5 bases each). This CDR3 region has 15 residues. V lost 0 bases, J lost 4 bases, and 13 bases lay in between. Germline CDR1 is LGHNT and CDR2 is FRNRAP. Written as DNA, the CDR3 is TGTGCTAGTGGTTTGGTACTCAGGGAGTCTTACGAGCAGTACTTC. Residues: CASGLVLRESYEQYF.

CDR3 protein: CSAGGTGSGNTIYF. DNA of the CDR3: TGCAGCGCCGGAGGGACGGGGTCTGGAAACACCATATATTTT. The rearrangement joins TRBV29-1 to TRBJ1-3, with D tentatively TRBD1 (5 bases). V dropped 7 bases and J dropped 1 base, with 14 bases sitting between them. The CDR3 contains 14 residues. Germline loops: CDR1 SQVTM, CDR2 ANQGSEA.

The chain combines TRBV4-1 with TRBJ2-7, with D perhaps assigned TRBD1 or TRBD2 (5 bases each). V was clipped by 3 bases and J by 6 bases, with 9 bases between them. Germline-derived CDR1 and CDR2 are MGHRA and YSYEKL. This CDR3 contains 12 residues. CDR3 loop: CASSQVRGEQYF. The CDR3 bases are TGCGCCAGCAGCCAGGTGAGGGGCGAGCAGTACTTC.

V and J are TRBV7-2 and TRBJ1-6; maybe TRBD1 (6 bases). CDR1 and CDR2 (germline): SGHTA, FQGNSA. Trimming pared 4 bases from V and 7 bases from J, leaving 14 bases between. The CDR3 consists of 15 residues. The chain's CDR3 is CASSYIDRLNSPLHF. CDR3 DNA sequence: TGTGCCAGCAGCTATATCGACAGGCTGAATTCACCCCTCCACTTT.

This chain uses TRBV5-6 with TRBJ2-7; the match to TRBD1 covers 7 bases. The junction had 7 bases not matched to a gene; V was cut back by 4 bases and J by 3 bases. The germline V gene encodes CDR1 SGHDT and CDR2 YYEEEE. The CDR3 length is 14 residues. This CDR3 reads CASSLTGLDYEQYF. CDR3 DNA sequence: TGTGCCAGCAGCCTGACAGGGTTGGACTACGAGCAGTACTTC.

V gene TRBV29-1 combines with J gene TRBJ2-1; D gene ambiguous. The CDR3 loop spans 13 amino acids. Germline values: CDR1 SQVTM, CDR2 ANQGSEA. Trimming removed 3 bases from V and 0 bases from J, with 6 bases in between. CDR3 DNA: TGCAGCGTTGATGAGAGCTCCTACAATGAGCAGTTCTTC. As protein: CSVDESSYNEQFF.

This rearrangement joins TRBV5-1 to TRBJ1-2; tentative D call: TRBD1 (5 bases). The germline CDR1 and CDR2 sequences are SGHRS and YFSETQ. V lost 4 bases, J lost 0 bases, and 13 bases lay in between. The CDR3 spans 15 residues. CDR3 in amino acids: CASSPRQGTNYGYTF. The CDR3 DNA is TGCGCCAGCAGCCCAAGGCAGGGAACTAACTATGGCTACACCTTC.

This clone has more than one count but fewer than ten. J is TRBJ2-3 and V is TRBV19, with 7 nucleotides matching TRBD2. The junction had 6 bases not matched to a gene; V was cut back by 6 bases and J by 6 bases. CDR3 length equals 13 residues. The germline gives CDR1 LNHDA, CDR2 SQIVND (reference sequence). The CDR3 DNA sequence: TGTGCCAGTAGCCCGGGAGGAGGGGATACGCAGTATTTT. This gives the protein CASSPGGGDTQYF.

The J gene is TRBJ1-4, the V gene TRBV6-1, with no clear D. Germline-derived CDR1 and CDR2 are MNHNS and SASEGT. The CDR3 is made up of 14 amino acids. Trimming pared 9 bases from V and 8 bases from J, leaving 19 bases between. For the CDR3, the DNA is TGTGCCAGTTACCCTGCCTACGGTTCCGAAAAACTGTTTTTT. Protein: CASYPAYGSEKLFF.

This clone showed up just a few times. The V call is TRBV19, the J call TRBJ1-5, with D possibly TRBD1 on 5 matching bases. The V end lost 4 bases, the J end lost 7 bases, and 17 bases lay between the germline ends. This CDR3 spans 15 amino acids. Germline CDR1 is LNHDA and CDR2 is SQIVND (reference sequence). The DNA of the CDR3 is TGTGCCAGTAGTACCCCCGGCAGGGTAGGGCAGCCCCAGCATTTT. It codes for CASSTPGRVGQPQHF.

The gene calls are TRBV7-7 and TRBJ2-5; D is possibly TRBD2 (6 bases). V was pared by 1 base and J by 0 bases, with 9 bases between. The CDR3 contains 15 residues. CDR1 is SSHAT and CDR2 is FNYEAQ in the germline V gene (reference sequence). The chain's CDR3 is CASSLGGDYQETQYF. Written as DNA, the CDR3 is TGTGCCAGCAGCTTAGGGGGGGACTACCAAGAGACCCAGTACTTC.

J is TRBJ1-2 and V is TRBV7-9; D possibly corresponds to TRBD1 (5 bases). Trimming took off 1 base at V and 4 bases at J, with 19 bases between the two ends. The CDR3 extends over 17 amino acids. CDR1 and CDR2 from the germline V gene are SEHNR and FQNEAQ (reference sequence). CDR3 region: CASSLVVGVREPYGYTF. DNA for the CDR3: TGTGCCAGCAGCTTAGTGGTTGGCGTCAGGGAACCCTATGGCTACACCTTC. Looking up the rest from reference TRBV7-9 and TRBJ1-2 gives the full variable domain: DTGVSQNPRHKITKRGQNVTFRCDPISEHNRLYWYRQTLGQGPEFLTYFQNEAQLEKSRLLSDRFSAERPKGSFSTLEIQRTEQGDSAMYLCASSLVVGVREPYGYTFGSGTRLTVV.

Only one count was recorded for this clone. The CDR3 spells CSVESAVGQGEAFF. The CDR3 nucleotides are TGCAGCGTTGAATCCGCGGTGGGGCAGGGCGAAGCTTTCTTT. V is TRBV29-1 and J is TRBJ1-1, with D maybe TRBD1 (5 bases). The CDR3 covers 14 residues. CDR1 is SQVTM, CDR2 ANQGSEA, per germline. Trimming took 2 bases from V and 8 from J, leaving 18 bases between them.

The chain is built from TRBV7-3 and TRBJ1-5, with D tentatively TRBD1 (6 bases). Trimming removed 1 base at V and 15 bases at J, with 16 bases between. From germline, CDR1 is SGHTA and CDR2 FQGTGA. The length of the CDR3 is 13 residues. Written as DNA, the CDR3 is TGTGCCAGCAGCTTAAATTTTGGACAGCCCACGCATTTT. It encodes CASSLNFGQPTHF. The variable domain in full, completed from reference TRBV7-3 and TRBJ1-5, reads GAGVSQTPSNKVTEKGKYVELRCDPISGHTALYWYRQSLGQGPEFLIYFQGTGAADDSGLPNDRFFAVRPEGSVSTLKIQRTERGDSAVYLCASSLNFGQPTHFGDGTRLSIL.

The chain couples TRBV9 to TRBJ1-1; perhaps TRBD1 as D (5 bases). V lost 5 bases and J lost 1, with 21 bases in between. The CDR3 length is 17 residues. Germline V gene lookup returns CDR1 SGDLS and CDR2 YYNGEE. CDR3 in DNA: TGTGCCAGCAGAGGGGTAGGTCTACCTGGACAGAACACTGAAGCTTTCTTT. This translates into CASRGVGLPGQNTEAFF.

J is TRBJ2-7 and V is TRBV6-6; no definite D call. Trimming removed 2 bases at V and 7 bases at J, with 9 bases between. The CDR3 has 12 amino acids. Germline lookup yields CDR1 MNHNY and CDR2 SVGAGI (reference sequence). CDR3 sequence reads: CASSYRPEEQYF. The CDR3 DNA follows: TGTGCCAGCAGTTACCGCCCCGAGGAGCAGTACTTC.

CDR3 bases: TGCGCCAGCAGCCAAACCGCGGGTGGGGCCAACGTCCTGACTTTC. As protein: CASSQTAGGANVLTF. The J gene is TRBJ2-6, the V gene TRBV5-1, with D possibly being TRBD2 (5 bases). Germline V gene sequence: CDR1 SGHRS, CDR2 YFSETQ. The V and J ends lost 4 bases and 3 bases respectively, with 11 bases between them. The CDR3 loop spans 15 amino acids.

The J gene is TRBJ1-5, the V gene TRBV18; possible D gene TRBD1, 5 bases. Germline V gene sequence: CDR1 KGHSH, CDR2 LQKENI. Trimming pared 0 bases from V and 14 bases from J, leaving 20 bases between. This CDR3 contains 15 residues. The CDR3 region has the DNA TGTGCCAGCTCACCACCGGGCTTGGGGGGAGAAGGAAAGCATTTT. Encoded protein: CASSPPGLGGEGKHF. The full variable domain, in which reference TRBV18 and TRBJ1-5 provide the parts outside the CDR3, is NAGVMQNPRHLVRRRGQEARLRCSPMKGHSHVYWYRQLPEEGLKFMVYLQKENIIDESGMPKERFSAEFPKEGPSILRIQQVVRGDSAAYFCASSPPGLGGEGKHFGDGTRLSIL.

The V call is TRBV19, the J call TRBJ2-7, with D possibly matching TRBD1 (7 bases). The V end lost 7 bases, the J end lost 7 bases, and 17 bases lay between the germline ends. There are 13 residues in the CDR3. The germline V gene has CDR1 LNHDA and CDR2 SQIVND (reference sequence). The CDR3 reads CASTTQGGGEQYF. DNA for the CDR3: TGTGCCAGTACCACCCAGGGGGGAGGAGAGCAGTACTTC.

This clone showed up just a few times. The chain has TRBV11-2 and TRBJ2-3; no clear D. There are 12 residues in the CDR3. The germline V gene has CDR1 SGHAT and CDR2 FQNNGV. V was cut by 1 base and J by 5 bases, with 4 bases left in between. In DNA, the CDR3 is TGTGCCAGCAGCTTAGTACGAGATACGCAGTATTTT. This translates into CASSLVRDTQYF.

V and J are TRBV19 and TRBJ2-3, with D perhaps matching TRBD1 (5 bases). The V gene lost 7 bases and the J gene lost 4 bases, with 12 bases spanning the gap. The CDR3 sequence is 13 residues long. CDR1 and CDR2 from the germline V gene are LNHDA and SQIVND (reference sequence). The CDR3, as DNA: TGTGCCAGTATCCCCCCAGGGTCAGATACGCAGTATTTT. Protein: CASIPPGSDTQYF.

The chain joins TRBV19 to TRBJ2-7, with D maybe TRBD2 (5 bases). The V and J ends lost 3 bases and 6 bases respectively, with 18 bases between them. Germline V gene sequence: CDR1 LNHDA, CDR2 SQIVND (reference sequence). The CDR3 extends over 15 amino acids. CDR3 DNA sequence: TGTGCCAGTAGTATTGTTCACAGCCCGGGATTCGAGCAGTACTTC. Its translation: CASSIVHSPGFEQYF.

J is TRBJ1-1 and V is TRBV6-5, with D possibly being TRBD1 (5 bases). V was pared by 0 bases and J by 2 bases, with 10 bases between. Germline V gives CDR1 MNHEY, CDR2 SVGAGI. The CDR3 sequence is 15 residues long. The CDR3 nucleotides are TGTGCCAGCAGTTACTCGTTGACAGTAAACACTGAAGCTTTCTTT. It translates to CASSYSLTVNTEAFF.

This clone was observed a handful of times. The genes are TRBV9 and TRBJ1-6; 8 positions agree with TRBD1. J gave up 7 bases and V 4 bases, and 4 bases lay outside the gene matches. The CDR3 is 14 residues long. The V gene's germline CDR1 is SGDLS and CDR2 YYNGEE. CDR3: CASSNTGGNSPLHF. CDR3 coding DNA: TGTGCCAGCAGCAACACAGGGGGGAATTCACCCCTCCACTTT. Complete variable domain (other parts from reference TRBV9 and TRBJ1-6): DSGVTQTPKHLITATGQRVTLRCSPRSGDLSVYWYQQSLDQGLQFLIQYYNGEERAKGNILERFSAQQFPDLHSELNLSSLELGDSALYFCASSNTGGNSPLHFGNGTRLTVT.

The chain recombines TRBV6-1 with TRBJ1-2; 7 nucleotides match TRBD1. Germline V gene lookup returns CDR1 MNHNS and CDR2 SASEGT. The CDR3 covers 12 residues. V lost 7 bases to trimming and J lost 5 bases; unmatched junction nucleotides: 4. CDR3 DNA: TGTGCCAGCAACGGACAGGCTTATGGCTACACCTTC. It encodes CASNGQAYGYTF.

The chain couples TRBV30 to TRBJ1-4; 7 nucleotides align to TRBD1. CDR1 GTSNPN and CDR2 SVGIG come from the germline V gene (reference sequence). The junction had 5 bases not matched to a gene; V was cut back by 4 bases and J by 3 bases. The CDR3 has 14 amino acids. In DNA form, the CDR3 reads TGTGCCTGGAATCCCGGGACAGCTAATGAAAAACTGTTTTTT. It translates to CAWNPGTANEKLFF.